These 15 T cell receptor beta chains were sequenced from one sample in a study of T cells in Graves' hyperthyroidism and ophthalmopathy. Amplified regions were TCR beta CDR3 sequences from RNA transcripts. First-round RT-PCR of the TCR CDR3 relied on the HTBI primer set. TCRdb called the multiplex PCR reads again in MiXCR, with one record for every CDR3 protein. The data show some 490,000 distinct CDR3 sequences, less than 25% seen once. Sequenced material: blood. These receptors all come from a woman in her sixties or seventies with Graves' ophthalmopathy.

The V and J genes are TRBV18 and TRBJ1-1; TRBD1 agrees at 9 bases. This CDR3 spans 14 amino acids. Per germline, CDR1 KGHSH and CDR2 LQKENI. Trimming cost V 3 bases and J 4 bases; bases outside gene matches: 3. The CDR3: CASSPGQGPTEAFF. In DNA form, the CDR3 reads TGTGCCAGCTCACCGGGACAGGGCCCCACTGAAGCTTTCTTT.

This clonotype was recorded many times. This sequence joins TRBV2 and TRBJ1-6, with D perhaps TRBD1 (5 bases). CDR3 length: 15 residues. Germline CDR1 SNHLY, CDR2 FYNNEI. V lost 2 bases, J lost 9 bases, and 14 bases lay in between. The CDR3 sequence is CASSEWGSPFSPLHF. The CDR3 DNA reads TGTGCCAGCAGTGAATGGGGGTCACCTTTTTCACCCCTCCACTTT.

As concerns this clonotype: Mismatch with germline at one junction end may stem from a read error. The CDR3 coding sequence is TGTGCCAGCAGTTTCCGCCAGGGCGGAAACGCCATATATTTT. Its translation is CASSFRQGGNAIYF. The chain employs TRBV12-3 or TRBV12-4 and TRBJ1-3; possibly TRBD1 for D (5 bases). The CDR3 loop spans 14 amino acids.

This clonotype was seen a handful of times. The CDR3 sequence is CASSLTGRVDGYTF. CDR3 bases: TGTGCCAGCAGCCTGACAGGGAGGGTGGATGGCTACACCTTC. The gene calls are TRBV28 and TRBJ1-2, with 7 bases identical to TRBD1. CDR1 is MDHEN and CDR2 is SYDVKM in the germline V gene. V was clipped by 6 bases and J by 6 bases; unmatched bases: 10. This CDR3 is 14 amino acids long.

The J gene is TRBJ2-3, the V gene TRBV20-1, with 8 bases matching TRBD2. The CDR3 loop spans 14 amino acids. The germline CDR1 and CDR2 sequences are DFQATT and SNEGSKA (reference sequence). V lost 4 bases to trimming and J lost 2 bases; unmatched junction nucleotides: 5. In nucleotides, the CDR3 is TGCAGTGCTACAGGGACTAGATTCACAGATACGCAGTATTTT. Translation gives CSATGTRFTDTQYF.

This clonotype has just a few counts. This chain links TRBV5-1 with TRBJ2-5, with D perhaps TRBD2 (6 bases). V lost 4 bases and J lost 13, with 17 bases in between. Germline V gene data show CDR1 as SGHRS and CDR2 as YFSETQ. The length of the CDR3 is 12 residues. The CDR3 nucleotides are TGCGCCAGCAGCCACGGGACTGAACAAAGGTACTTC. Its protein is CASSHGTEQRYF.

The chain couples TRBV3-1 to TRBJ2-1; the D is unclear. Germline V lookup: CDR1 LGHDT, CDR2 YNNKEL (reference sequence). There are 14 residues in the CDR3. Trimming took 1 base from V and 8 from J, leaving 12 bases between them. CDR3: CASSQVSLLDEQFF. CDR3 DNA: TGTGCCAGCAGCCAAGTATCACTCCTCGATGAGCAGTTCTTC.

V is TRBV19 and J is TRBJ1-5; 7 bases match TRBD1. Germline V gives CDR1 LNHDA, CDR2 SQIVND (reference sequence). Unmatched junction bases numbered 7, after V lost 5 bases and J lost 3 bases. This CDR3 spans 15 amino acids. The CDR3 here is CASSLRDRFNQPQHF. The CDR3 region has the DNA TGTGCCAGTAGTCTCCGGGACAGATTCAATCAGCCCCAGCATTTT.

This clonotype has more than one count but fewer than ten. V gene TRBV19 combines with J gene TRBJ1-6; the D is unclear. Between the trimmed V and J ends, which lost 3 bases and 6 bases, there was a span of 6 bases. The CDR3 runs 13 residues. Germline V CDR1 and CDR2: LNHDA, SQIVND (reference sequence). The CDR3 region has the DNA TGTGCCAGTAGTATTCGGGGTAATTCACCCCTCCACTTT. Residues: CASSIRGNSPLHF.

V usage is TRBV18 and J usage is TRBJ1-2; no reliable D call. Germline CDR1 and CDR2: KGHSH and LQKENI. The CDR3 extends over 14 amino acids. V lost 0 bases and J 5 bases, leaving 10 bases between the germline ends. The CDR3 spells CASSPPIPNYGYTF. Written as DNA, the CDR3 is TGTGCCAGCTCACCACCGATACCAAATTATGGCTACACCTTC.

This clonotype has a count of ten or more. The chain uses TRBV2 and TRBJ1-5, with D maybe TRBD1 (5 bases). The CDR3 covers 14 residues. In germline, CDR1 is SNHLY, CDR2 FYNNEI. V lost 5 bases and J 3 bases, leaving 11 bases between the germline ends. The CDR3, as DNA: TGTGCCAGCAGTAAGACAGACTCCAATCAGCCCCAGCATTTT. Its translation: CASSKTDSNQPQHF.

This clonotype was observed a few times. As DNA, the CDR3 is TGTGCCAGCATAGGGTATGGCTACACCTTC. Translation: CASIGYGYTF. The rearrangement links TRBV6-1 to TRBJ1-2; D is ambiguous. The CDR3 length is 10 residues. From germline, CDR1 is MNHNS and CDR2 SASEGT. Trimming stripped 7 bases from V and 5 bases from J, with 5 bases between.

The sample holds a few counts of this clonotype. V and J are TRBV7-3 and TRBJ2-3, with 7 bases matching TRBD2. Per germline, CDR1 SGHTA and CDR2 FQGTGA. V lost 4 bases, J lost 2 bases, and 6 bases stayed unmatched. CDR3 size: 15 residues. CDR3 sequence: CASSSWGTNTDTQYF. Written as DNA, the CDR3 is TGTGCCAGCAGCTCCTGGGGGACTAACACAGATACGCAGTATTTT.

This chain uses TRBV5-6 with TRBJ2-1; perhaps TRBD2 as D (5 bases). Germline loops: CDR1 SGHDT, CDR2 YYEEEE. Between the trimmed V and J ends, which lost 2 bases and 3 bases, there was a span of 15 bases. The CDR3 has 16 amino acids. The CDR3 here is CASSFNQLAVYNEQFF. DNA for the CDR3: TGTGCCAGCAGCTTTAATCAGCTAGCAGTCTACAATGAGCAGTTCTTC.

This chain joins TRBV12-3 or TRBV12-4 and TRBJ2-2; D tentatively fits TRBD1 or TRBD2 (5 bases each). The CDR3 is 14 residues long. Trimming pared 7 bases from V and 1 base from J, leaving 10 bases between. The CDR3 coding sequence is TGTGCCAGCACCCGGGACGGGAACACCGGGGAGCTGTTTTTT. Its protein product is CASTRDGNTGELFF.